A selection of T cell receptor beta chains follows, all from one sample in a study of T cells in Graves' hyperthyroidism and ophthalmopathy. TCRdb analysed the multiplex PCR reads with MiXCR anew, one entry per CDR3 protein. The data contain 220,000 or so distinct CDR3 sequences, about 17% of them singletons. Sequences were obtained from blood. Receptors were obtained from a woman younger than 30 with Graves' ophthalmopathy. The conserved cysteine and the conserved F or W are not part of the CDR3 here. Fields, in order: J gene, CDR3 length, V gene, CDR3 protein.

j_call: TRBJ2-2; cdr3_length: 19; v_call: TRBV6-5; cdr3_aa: ASSYSDILAGGFRNTGELF
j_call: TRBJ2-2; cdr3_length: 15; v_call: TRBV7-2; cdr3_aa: ASSLSARASNTGELF
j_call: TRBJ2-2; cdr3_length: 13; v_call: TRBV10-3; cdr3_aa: AISESGGNTGELF
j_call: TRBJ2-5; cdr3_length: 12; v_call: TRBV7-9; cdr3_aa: ASSLGQGVETQY
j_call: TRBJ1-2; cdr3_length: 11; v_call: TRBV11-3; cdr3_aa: ASSLTQRYGYT
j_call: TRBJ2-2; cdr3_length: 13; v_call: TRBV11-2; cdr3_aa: ASSWSGQGSGELF
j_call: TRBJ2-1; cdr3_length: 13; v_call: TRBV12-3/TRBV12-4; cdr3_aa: ASSSTGQGVNEQF
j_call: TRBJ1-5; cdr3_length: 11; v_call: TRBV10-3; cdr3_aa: AITKDRNQPQH
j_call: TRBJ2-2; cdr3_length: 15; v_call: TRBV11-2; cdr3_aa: ASSPRLAGGETGELF
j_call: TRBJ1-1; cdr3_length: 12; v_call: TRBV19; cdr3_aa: ASSPFAGDTEAF
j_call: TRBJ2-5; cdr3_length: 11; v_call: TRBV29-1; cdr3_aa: SAYGPHQETQY
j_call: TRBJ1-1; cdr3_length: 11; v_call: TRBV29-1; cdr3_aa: SVERGKDTEAF
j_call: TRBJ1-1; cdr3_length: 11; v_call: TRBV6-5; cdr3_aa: ASSYYSGTEAF
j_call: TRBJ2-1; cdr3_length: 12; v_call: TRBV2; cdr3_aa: ASSPGARFNEQF
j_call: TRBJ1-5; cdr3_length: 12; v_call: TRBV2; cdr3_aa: ASSEQGPNQPQH
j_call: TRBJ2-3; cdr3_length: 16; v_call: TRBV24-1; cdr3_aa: ATSDRDRGPHRTDTQY
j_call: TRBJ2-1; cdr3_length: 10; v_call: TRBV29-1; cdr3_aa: SDLTLYNEQF
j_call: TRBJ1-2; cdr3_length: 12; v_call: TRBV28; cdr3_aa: ASSSSREGGGYT
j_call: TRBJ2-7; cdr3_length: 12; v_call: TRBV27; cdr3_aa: ASRARGQGYEQY
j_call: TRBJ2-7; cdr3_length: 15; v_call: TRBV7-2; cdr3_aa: ASSYRLAGGRIYEQY
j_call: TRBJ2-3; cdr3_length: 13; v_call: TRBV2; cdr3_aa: ASSDLGAATDTQY
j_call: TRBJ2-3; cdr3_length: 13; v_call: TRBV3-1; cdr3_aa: ASSLRGGGTDTQY
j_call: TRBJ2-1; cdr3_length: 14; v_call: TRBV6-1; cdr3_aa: ASSEAGGRSYNEQF
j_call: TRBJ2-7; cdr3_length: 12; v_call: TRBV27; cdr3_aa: ASSLSGRAAEQY
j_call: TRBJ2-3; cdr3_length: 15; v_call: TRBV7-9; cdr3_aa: ASSLAGGTASTDTQY
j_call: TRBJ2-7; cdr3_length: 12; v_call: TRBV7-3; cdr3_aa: ASSWGAGVYEQY
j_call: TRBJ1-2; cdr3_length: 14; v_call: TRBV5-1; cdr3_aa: ASSLAVGGQGAGYT
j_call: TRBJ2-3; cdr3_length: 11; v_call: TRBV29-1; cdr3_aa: SVIAGVGDTQY
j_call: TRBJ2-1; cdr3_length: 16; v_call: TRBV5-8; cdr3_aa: ASSLKAGGRGSYNEQF